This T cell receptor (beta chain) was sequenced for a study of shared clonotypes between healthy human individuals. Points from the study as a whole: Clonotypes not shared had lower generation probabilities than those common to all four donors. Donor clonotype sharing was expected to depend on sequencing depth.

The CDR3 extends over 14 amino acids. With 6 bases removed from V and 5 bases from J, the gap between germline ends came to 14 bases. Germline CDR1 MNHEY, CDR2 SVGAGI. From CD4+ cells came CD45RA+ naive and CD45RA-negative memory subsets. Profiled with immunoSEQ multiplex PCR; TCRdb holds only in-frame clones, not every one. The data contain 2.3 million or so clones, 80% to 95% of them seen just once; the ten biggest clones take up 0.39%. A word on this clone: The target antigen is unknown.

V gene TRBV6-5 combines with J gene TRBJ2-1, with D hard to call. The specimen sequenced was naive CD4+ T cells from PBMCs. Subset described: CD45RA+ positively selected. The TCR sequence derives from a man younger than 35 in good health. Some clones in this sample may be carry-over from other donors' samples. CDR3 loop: CASRTIGIHNEQFF. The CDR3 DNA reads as TGTGCCAGCAGGACCATAGGGATCCACAATGAGCAGTTCTTC.